The subject of this entry is one T cell receptor beta chain. Its antigen is undetermined. Sequencing in the ViraFEST assay came after antigen-specific CD4+ T cells had been expanded with viral peptide pools, which were used to stimulate PBMC. Culture lasted roughly eleven days before CD4+ T cell isolation. Testing of the vaccine recipients showed negative nucleocapsid antibodies and no prior SARS-CoV-2 infection. TCRdb keeps only in-frame clones here, not all; method: immunoSEQ multiplex PCR. The sample lists more than 50,000 clones; more than 80% were seen once. The CDR3 has 17 amino acids. The source of the sample is a study of vaccination effects on CD4 cells after COVID-19. Study-level results: Missing from the study were early post-infection timepoints, and its convalescent patients were few. Late post-vaccination, clones induced by infection and those induced by vaccine underwent marked clonal contraction.

The chain is built from TRBV21-1 and TRBJ1-3. TRBV21-1 is tagged as a pseudogene. Sequenced here: CD4+ T cells from PBMCs cultured with HCoV-229E spike peptides, sampled before COVID-19 vaccination. The receptor's source is a human donor who received a COVID-19 vaccine. CDR3 sequence (DNA): TGTGCCAGCAGCTTTGCGGACGGGTTCTACTCTGGAAACACCATATATTTT. Protein sequence: CASSFADGFYSGNTIYF.